The clone carrying this TCR beta chain appeared a few times. Genes here carry mouse names. The read gets to within 4 residues of the CDR3 end, and the germline J gene fills in the rest. The sample originates from a study of CD8+ T cells in alopecia areata. Study at large: Those receiving the skin were approximately 6-10-week-old female C3H/HeJ mice, whose grafts came from approximately 6-13-month-old C3H/HeJ donors with spontaneous alopecia.

Sequencing relied on a cDNA template that was reverse transcribed from extracted RNA. Sequencing was performed with immunoSEQ multiplex PCR; in TCRdb, only in-frame clones are kept and a portion is missing. The sample was found to contain 200,000 to 300,000 clones, and every one recurs. Pooled cells of cutaneous lymph node origin were sorted on CD4, CD8alpha, NKG2D, NKG2ACE and other markers. Looked up from germline, CDR1 is FNHDT and CDR2 is SITEND (reference sequence). CDR3 length: 12 residues. The ends were cut back, 3 bases at V and 3 bases at J, with 6 bases in the middle. The sequenced sample was CD4+ T cells sorted from a lymph node. The source of this sequence is a C3H/HeJ mouse with alopecia areata. This mouse strain has H2-k as its MHC haplotype. The genes are TRBV19 and TRBJ1-1, with a weak D call TRBD1 (5 bases). The CDR3 sequence is CASSKQDTEVFF. Partial CDR3 DNA: TGTGCCAGCAGTAAACAGGACACA. The complete variable domain, with remaining parts taken from reference TRBV19 and TRBJ1-1, reads GGIITQTPKFLIGQEGQKLTLKCQQNFNHDTMYWYRQDSGKGLRLIYYSITENDLQKGDLSEGYDASREKKSSFSLTVTSAQKNEMAVFLCASSKQDTEVFFGKGTRLTVV.